This TCR beta chain was observed in a study of blood T cell repertoires in COVID-19. In the study overall: From T cells, B-cell-depleted T cells, or PBMCs came the material, which was cDNA or gDNA.

How the authors handled the data: Amplified reference gene primers provided the basis for estimating nucleated cell counts. Data came from immunoSEQ multiplex PCR; TCRdb stores just in-frame clones and leaves some out. The D gene and trimming were derived from the DNA, and the V and J assignments and clone size from that table. The table lists under 100,000 clones, more than 65% of them singletons. V lost 6 bases and J lost 3, with 9 bases in between. This CDR3 spans 13 amino acids. From germline, CDR1 is MNHEY and CDR2 SVGAGI. This TCR came from a man older than 75 with active or convalescent COVID-19. The V call is TRBV6-5, the J call TRBJ1-5; tentative D call: TRBD1 (6 bases). Sequencing was performed on peripheral blood. In nucleotides, the CDR3 is TGTGCCAGCAGCGGGACACTCAATCAGCCCCAGCATTTT. It translates to CASSGTLNQPQHF.